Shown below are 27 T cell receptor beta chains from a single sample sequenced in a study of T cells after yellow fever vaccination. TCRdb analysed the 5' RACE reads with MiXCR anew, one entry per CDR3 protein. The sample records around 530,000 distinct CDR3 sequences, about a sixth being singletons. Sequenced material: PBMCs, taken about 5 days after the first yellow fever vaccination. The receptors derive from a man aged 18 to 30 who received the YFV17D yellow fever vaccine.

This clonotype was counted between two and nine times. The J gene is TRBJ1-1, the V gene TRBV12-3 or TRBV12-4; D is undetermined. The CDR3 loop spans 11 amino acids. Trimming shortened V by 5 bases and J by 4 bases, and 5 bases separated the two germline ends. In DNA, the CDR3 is TGTGCCAGCAGTAAGAGCACTGAAGCTTTCTTT. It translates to CASSKSTEAFF.

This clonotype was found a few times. For the CDR3, the DNA is TGTGCCAGCAGTGAAGCAGAAGGGTATGGCTACACCTTC. Protein sequence: CASSEAEGYGYTF. The V and J genes are TRBV2 and TRBJ1-2; D remains ambiguous. The CDR3 spans 13 residues. The V gene's germline CDR1 is SNHLY and CDR2 FYNNEI. Trimming took off 0 bases at V and 5 bases at J, with 7 bases between the two ends.

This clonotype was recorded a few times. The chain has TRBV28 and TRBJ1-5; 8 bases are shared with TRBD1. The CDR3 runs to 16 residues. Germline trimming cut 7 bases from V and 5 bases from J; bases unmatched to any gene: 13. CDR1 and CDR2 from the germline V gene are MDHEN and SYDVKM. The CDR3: CASKPRGQEWYQPQHF. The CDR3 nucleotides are TGTGCCAGCAAACCTAGGGGACAGGAGTGGTATCAGCCCCAGCATTTT.

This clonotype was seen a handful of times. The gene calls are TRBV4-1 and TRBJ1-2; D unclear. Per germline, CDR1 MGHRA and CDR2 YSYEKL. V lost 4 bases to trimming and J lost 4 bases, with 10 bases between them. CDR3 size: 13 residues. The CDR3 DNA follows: TGCGCCAGCAGCCCGGAGGGAGGCTATGGCTACACCTTC. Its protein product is CASSPEGGYGYTF.

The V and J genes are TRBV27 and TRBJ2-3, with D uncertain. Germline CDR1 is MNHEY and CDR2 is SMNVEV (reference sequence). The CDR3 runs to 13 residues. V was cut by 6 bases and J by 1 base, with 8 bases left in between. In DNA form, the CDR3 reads TGTGCCAGCAGGATGCCGGGCACAGATACGCAGTATTTT. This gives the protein CASRMPGTDTQYF.

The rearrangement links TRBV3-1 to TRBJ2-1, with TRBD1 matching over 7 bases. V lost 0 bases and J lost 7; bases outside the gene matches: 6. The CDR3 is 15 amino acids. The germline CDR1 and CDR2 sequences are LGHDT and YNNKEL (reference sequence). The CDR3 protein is CASSQEATGLNEQFF. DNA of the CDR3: TGTGCCAGCAGCCAAGAGGCGACAGGGTTAAATGAGCAGTTCTTC.

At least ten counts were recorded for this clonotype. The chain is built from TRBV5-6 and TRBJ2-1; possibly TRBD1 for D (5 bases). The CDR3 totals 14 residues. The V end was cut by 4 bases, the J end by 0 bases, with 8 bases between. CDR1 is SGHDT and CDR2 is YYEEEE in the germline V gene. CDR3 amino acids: CASSTGSSYNEQFF. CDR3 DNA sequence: TGTGCCAGCAGCACAGGTAGCTCCTACAATGAGCAGTTCTTC.

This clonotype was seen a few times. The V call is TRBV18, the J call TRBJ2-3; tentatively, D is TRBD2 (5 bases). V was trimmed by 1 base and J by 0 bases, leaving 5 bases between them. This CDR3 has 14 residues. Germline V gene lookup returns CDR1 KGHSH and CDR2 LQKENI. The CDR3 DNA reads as TGTGCCAGCTCACCACAGCGGAGCACAGATACGCAGTATTTT. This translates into CASSPQRSTDTQYF.

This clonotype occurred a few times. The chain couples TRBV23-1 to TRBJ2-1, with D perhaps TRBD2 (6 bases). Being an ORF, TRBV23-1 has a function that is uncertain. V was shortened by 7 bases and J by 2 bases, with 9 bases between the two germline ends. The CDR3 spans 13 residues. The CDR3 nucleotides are TGCGCCAGCACCTGCGGGACCTACAATGAGCAGTTCTTC. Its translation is CASTCGTYNEQFF.

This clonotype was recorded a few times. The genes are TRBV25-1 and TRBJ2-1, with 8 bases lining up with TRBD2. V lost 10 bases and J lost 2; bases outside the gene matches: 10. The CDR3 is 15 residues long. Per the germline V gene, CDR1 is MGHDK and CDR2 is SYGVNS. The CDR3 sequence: CATTTGGFPYNEQFF. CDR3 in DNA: TGTGCCACCACTACGGGAGGGTTTCCCTACAATGAGCAGTTCTTC.

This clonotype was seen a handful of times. CDR3 bases: TGTGCCGGCGGGGAAAGCAATGAGCAGTTCTTC. This translates into CAGGESNEQFF. The chain is built from TRBV6-2 or TRBV6-3 and TRBJ2-1; D is perhaps TRBD2 (6 bases). V was pared by 11 bases and J by 6 bases, with 11 bases between. Germline CDR1 is MNHEY and CDR2 is SVGEGT. This CDR3 region has 11 residues.

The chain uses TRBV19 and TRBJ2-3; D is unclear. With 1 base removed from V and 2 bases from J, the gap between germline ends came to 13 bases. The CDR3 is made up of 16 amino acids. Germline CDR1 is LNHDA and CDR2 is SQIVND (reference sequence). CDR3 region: CASSIVHGDLTDTQYF. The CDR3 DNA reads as TGTGCCAGTAGTATAGTTCACGGCGACCTCACAGATACGCAGTATTTT.

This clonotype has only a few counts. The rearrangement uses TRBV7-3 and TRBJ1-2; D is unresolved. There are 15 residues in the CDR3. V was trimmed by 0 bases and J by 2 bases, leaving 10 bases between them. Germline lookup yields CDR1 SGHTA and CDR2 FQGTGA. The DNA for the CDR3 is TGTGCCAGCAGCTTAACGTCTGGCAGCAACTATGGCTACACCTTC. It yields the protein CASSLTSGSNYGYTF.

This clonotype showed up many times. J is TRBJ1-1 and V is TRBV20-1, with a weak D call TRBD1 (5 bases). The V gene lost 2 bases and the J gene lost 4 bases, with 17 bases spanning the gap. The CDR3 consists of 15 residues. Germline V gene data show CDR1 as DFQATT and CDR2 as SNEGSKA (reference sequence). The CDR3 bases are TGCAGTGCTAGAACCGACCGGGACCAGGGCACTGAAGCTTTCTTT. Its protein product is CSARTDRDQGTEAFF.

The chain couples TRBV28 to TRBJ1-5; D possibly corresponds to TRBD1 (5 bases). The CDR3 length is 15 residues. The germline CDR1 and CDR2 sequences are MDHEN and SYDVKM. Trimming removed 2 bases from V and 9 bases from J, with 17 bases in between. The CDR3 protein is CASSLARTPRGPQHF. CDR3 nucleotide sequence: TGTGCCAGCAGTTTAGCCCGGACACCCCGAGGGCCCCAGCATTTT.

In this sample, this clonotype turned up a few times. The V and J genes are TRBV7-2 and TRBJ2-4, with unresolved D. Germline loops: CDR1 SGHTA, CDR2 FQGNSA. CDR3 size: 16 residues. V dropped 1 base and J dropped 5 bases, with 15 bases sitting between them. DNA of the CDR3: TGTGCCAGCAGCTTAGGACCGGGTCTCCCGGAAAACATTCAGTACTTC. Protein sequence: CASSLGPGLPENIQYF.

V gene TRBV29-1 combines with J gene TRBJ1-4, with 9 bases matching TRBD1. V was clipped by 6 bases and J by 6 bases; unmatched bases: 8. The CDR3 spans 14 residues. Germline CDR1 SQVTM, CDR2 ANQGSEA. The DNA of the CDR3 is TGCAGCGTGGCACCGGACAGGGGCTATGAAAAACTGTTTTTT. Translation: CSVAPDRGYEKLFF.

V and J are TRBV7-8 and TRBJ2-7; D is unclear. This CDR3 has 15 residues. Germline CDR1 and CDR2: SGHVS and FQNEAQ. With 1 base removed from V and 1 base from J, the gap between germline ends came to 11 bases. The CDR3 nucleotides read TGTGCCAGCAGCTTAGGGTTGGCAGTATCCTACGAGCAGTACGTC. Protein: CASSLGLAVSYEQYV.

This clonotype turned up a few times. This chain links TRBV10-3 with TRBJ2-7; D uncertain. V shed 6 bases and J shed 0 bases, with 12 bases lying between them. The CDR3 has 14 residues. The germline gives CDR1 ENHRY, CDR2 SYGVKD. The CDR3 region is CAIRDHAGSYEQYV. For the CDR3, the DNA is TGTGCCATCAGGGACCACGCAGGCTCCTACGAGCAGTACGTC.

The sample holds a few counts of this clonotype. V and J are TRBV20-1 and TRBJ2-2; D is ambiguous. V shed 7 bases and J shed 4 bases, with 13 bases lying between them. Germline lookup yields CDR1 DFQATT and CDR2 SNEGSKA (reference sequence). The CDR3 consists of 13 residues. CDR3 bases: TGCAGTGTCACGTCGATGGTCACCGGGGAGCTGTTTTTT. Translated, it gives CSVTSMVTGELFF.

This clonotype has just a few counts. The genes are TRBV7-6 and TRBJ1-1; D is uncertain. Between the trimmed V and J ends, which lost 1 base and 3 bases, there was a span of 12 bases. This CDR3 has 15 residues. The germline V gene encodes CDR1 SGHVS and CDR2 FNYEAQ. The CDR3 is CASSLGVDRDTEAFF. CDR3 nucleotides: TGTGCCAGCAGCTTAGGTGTCGATAGGGACACTGAAGCTTTCTTT.

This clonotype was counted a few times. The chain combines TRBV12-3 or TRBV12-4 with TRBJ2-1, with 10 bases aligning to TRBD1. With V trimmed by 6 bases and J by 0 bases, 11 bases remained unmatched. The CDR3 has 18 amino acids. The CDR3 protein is CASRPGQGTSTSYNEQFF. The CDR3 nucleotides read TGTGCCAGCAGGCCGGGACAGGGGACGTCTACCTCCTACAATGAGCAGTTCTTC.

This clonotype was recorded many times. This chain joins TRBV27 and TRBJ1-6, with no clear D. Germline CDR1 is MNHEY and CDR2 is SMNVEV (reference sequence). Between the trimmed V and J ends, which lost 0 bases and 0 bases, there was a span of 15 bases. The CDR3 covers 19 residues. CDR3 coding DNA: TGTGCCAGCAGTTTATCGGGCGGTTACGGGGACTCCTATAATTCACCCCTCCACTTT. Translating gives CASSLSGGYGDSYNSPLHF.

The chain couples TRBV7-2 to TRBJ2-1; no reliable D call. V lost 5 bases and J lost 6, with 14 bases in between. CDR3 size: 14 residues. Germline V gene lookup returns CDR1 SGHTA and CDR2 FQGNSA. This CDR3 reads CASSPRQVTNEQFF. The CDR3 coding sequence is TGTGCCAGCAGCCCTAGGCAAGTAACCAATGAGCAGTTCTTC. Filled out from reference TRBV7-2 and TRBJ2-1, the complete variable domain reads GAGVSQSPSNKVTEKGKDVELRCDPISGHTALYWYRQSLGQGLEFLIYFQGNSAPDKSGLPSDRFSAERTGGSVSTLTIQRTQQEDSAVYLCASSPRQVTNEQFFGPGTRLTVL.

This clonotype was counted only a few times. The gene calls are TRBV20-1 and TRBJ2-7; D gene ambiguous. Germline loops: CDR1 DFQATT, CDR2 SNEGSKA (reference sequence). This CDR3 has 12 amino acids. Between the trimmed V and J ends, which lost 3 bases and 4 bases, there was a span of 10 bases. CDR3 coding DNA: TGCAGTGCTAGTCTCGGACGTTACGAGCAGTACTTC. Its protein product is CSASLGRYEQYF.

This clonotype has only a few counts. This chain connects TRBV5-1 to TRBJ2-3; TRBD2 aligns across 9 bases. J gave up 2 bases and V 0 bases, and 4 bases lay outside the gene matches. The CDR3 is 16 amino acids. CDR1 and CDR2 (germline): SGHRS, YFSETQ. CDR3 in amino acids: CASSLASGGTTDTQYF. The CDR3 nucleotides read TGCGCCAGCAGCTTGGCCAGCGGGGGGACCACAGATACGCAGTATTTT.

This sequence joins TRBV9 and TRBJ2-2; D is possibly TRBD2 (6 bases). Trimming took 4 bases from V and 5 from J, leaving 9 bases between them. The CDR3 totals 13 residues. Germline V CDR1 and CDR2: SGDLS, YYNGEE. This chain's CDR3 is CASSSTSTGELFF. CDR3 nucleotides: TGTGCCAGCAGCTCGACTAGTACCGGGGAGCTGTTTTTT.